Listed below are T cell receptor beta chains from one sample, sequenced in a study of response to subunit inactivated influenza vaccine. MiXCR, run by TCRdb on the RT-PCR reads, gives a single entry per CDR3 protein. In the table there are about 650,000 distinct CDR3 sequences, approximately 15% of which are singletons. Sequenced here: PBMCs from blood, sampled about 14 days before vaccination. The receptors come from a man aged 45 to 65 who received an inactivated influenza vaccine. CDR3s include the opening cysteine and the closing phenylalanine or tryptophan. Each record gives: clone size, V gene, J gene, D gene, CDR3 DNA, CDR3 protein. The D gene is left open where the match is weak. The size entry is marked missing in some rows and otherwise reads once, few, many or a size class.

NA,TRBV2,TRBJ2-7,NA,TGTGCCAGCTCCCGGGGCCTTACCTACGAGCAGTACTTC,CASSRGLTYEQYF
few,TRBV4-2,TRBJ2-7,TRBD1,TGTGCCAGCAGCCCGGTACAGGGGGCGGGTTACGAGCAGTACTTC,CASSPVQGAGYEQYF
many,TRBV28,TRBJ1-4,NA,TGTGCCAGCACCGATAGAGGAAAGAATGAAAAACTGTTTTTT,CASTDRGKNEKLFF
many,TRBV5-1,TRBJ2-2,NA,TGCGCCAGCACTCTGAACCGACAGTCCACCGGGGAGCTGTTTTTT,CASTLNRQSTGELFF
few,TRBV12-3/TRBV12-4,TRBJ1-5,TRBD1,TGTGCCAGCAATATTGGGACAGGGGTTTTTCAGCCCCAGCATTTT,CASNIGTGVFQPQHF
NA,TRBV30,TRBJ2-7,TRBD1,TGTGCCTGGAGTACGACAGGGAACGACGAGCAGTACTTC,CAWSTTGNDEQYF
NA,TRBV28,TRBJ1-1,NA,TGTGCCACTACGGAATCAGACACTGAAGCTTTCTTT,CATTESDTEAFF
NA,TRBV4-1,TRBJ2-7,NA,TGCGCCAGCAGCCAAGATCTGCCAGAGCCCTACGAGCAGTACTTC,CASSQDLPEPYEQYF
NA,TRBV9,TRBJ1-3,TRBD1,TGTGCCAGCAGCTACGGGGCAGGGGGTTCAGGGGGAAACACCATATATTTT,CASSYGAGGSGGNTIYF
few,TRBV7-3,TRBJ2-7,TRBD1,TGTGCCAGCAGCCCGGACAGGGGGCCCTACGAGCAGTACTTC,CASSPDRGPYEQYF
NA,TRBV11-2,TRBJ2-1,TRBD1,TGTGCCAGCAGCTTAGGCCCGTCTAGACAGGGCAATGAGCAGTTCTTC,CASSLGPSRQGNEQFF
many,TRBV3-1,TRBJ2-1,TRBD1,TGTGCCAGCAGCCAAGATTTGGGGACAGCGGATGAGCAGTTCTTC,CASSQDLGTADEQFF
many,TRBV5-1,TRBJ2-7,NA,TGTGCCAGCAGCTTCGGCTACGAGCAGTACTTC,CASSFGYEQYF
few,TRBV28,TRBJ2-6,NA,TGTGCCAGCAGGTCTCCTGGGGCCAACGTCCTGACTTTC,CASRSPGANVLTF
many,TRBV27,TRBJ1-2,NA,TGTGCCAGCAGTTTGAGAGGGAGAGGCTACACCTTC,CASSLRGRGYTF
few,TRBV4-2,TRBJ1-1,NA,TGTGCCAGCAGCCAAGAACGGGGCAGAAGGAACACTGAAGCTTTCTTT,CASSQERGRRNTEAFF
NA,TRBV24-1,TRBJ2-3,NA,TGTGCCACCAGTGATCCTTCTAGCGCAACCACAGATACGCAGTATTTT,CATSDPSSATTDTQYF
NA,TRBV11-2,TRBJ2-5,NA,TGTGCCAGCAGCTTAGAGGCAGTCCAAGAGACCCAGTACTTC,CASSLEAVQETQYF
few,TRBV20-1,TRBJ1-1,NA,TGCAGTGCTAGCGGGAGGGCTTGGGGCACTGAAGCTTTCTTT,CSASGRAWGTEAFF
NA,TRBV10-3,TRBJ2-7,TRBD1,TGTGCCATCAGTGAGTCGACAGGGGGTCCCTACGAGCAGTACTTC,CAISESTGGPYEQYF
few,TRBV4-2,TRBJ2-1,TRBD1,TGTGCCAGCAGCCAAGGACAGGGGGTCACTGAGCAGTTCTTC,CASSQGQGVTEQFF
few,TRBV7-9,TRBJ2-3,TRBD2,TGTGCCAGCAGCCGCTTAGCGGGAGAAAAAACAGATACGCAGTATTTT,CASSRLAGEKTDTQYF
few,TRBV4-3,TRBJ2-1,TRBD1,TGCGCCAGCAGCCAAGTTGTGGACAGGGGACTGACCGAGCAGTTCTTC,CASSQVVDRGLTEQFF
NA,TRBV30,TRBJ2-2,TRBD2,TGTGCCCGTCCGCGGGGGAGAAAGGACACCGGGGAGCTGTTTTTT,CARPRGRKDTGELFF
NA,TRBV10-3,TRBJ2-1,TRBD2,TGTGCCATCAGTGGACTAGCGGGAAGCTTTGAGCAGTTCTTC,CAISGLAGSFEQFF
NA,TRBV15,TRBJ2-7,NA,TGTGCCACCAGCAGGAAAGGAGGGGCCCTTAGCTCCTACGAGCAGTACTTC,CATSRKGGALSSYEQYF
NA,TRBV7-8,TRBJ1-1,NA,TGTGCCAGCAGCTTTGCCTCCGGGACAATGAACACTGAAGCTTTCTTT,CASSFASGTMNTEAFF
NA,TRBV7-2,TRBJ2-7,TRBD2,TGTGCTAGCAGCTTAGCAGGGACTAGCGGGAGCGAGCAGTACTTC,CASSLAGTSGSEQYF
NA,TRBV11-2,TRBJ2-3,NA,TGTGCCAGCAGCTTAAAGGTGCAGCTAGCCATCGGGGTAGATACGCAGTATTTT,CASSLKVQLAIGVDTQYF
NA,TRBV12-3/TRBV12-4,TRBJ1-2,NA,TGTGCCAGCAGTGGGCGGGGGGCCTATGGCTACACCTTC,CASSGRGAYGYTF
NA,TRBV12-3/TRBV12-4,TRBJ2-3,NA,TGTGCCAGCAGTTTATCGGGGGAGGAAGATACGCAGTATTTT,CASSLSGEEDTQYF
NA,TRBV4-1,TRBJ2-2,NA,TGCGCCAGCAGCCACAGCGGCAGTGCGAACACCGGGGAGCTGTTTTTT,CASSHSGSANTGELFF
NA,TRBV10-3,TRBJ2-7,TRBD2,TGTGCCATCAGCACTAGCGGGGGGAAGGTGAGATACGAGCAGTACTTC,CAISTSGGKVRYEQYF
NA,TRBV7-9,TRBJ1-2,NA,TGTGCCAGCAGGCGGGGCGGGGCGGTGACAAATGGCTACACCTTC,CASRRGGAVTNGYTF
NA,TRBV5-6,TRBJ2-5,NA,TGTGCCAGCAGCTCCGATTATGGGGGCGAGGAAAGGACCCAGTACTTC,CASSSDYGGEERTQYF
many,TRBV5-1,TRBJ2-1,TRBD2,TGTGCCAGCAGCCTGAGCGGGGGGGCCTACAATGAGCAGTTCTTC,CASSLSGGAYNEQFF
NA,TRBV7-9,TRBJ2-1,NA,TGTGCCAGCAGCCCAGGGTCCCTAAATGAGCAGTTCTTC,CASSPGSLNEQFF
NA,TRBV5-1,TRBJ1-2,TRBD1,TGCGCCAGCAGCGCACAGGGGAATCCTAACTATGGCTACACCTTC,CASSAQGNPNYGYTF
few,TRBV20-1,TRBJ2-7,NA,TGCAGTGCCCCCGAAAGCCCGAGCTACGAGCAGTACTTC,CSAPESPSYEQYF
NA,TRBV3-1,TRBJ2-3,NA,TGTGCCAGCAGCCAAGATAGGTTGGCAGATACGCAGTATTTT,CASSQDRLADTQYF
NA,TRBV20-1,TRBJ1-1,NA,TGCAGTGCTAGGAGCCTGACAGGCACTGAAGCTTTCTTT,CSARSLTGTEAFF
few,TRBV6-1,TRBJ2-6,NA,TGTGCCAGCAGTGAAGCTGGCGCTGGGGCCAACGTCCTGACTTTC,CASSEAGAGANVLTF
few,TRBV29-1,TRBJ1-3,NA,TGCAGCGTTGTAAAGGGATCTGGAAACACCATATATTTT,CSVVKGSGNTIYF
NA,TRBV10-3,TRBJ2-2,NA,TGTGCCATCAGTGATAGTGGGATTTCTAACACCGGGGAGCTGTTTTTT,CAISDSGISNTGELFF
NA,TRBV6-1,TRBJ2-7,TRBD1,TGTGCCAGCAGGAGGGACAGAGCTTTCGGCGAGCAGTACTTC,CASRRDRAFGEQYF
NA,TRBV28,TRBJ2-1,TRBD1,TGTGCCAGCAGTTTTCAGGGACAGGGCTATGAGCAGTTCTTC,CASSFQGQGYEQFF
few,TRBV10-2,TRBJ2-1,NA,TGCGCCTGCGAGCCGGACATCACTCAGAATGAGCAGTTCTTC,CACEPDITQNEQFF
NA,TRBV28,TRBJ2-7,TRBD1,TGTGCCAGCAGTCTAAGTACAGGGGCTACCTACGAGCAGTACTTC,CASSLSTGATYEQYF
few,TRBV12-3/TRBV12-4,TRBJ2-1,NA,TGTGCCAGCAGTAAAACCCGGTGGGGAGAGCAGTTCTTC,CASSKTRWGEQFF
NA,TRBV4-3,TRBJ2-7,NA,TGCGCCAGCAGCCATGGATGGGCAAGGGGCGAGCAGTACTTC,CASSHGWARGEQYF
NA,TRBV12-3/TRBV12-4,TRBJ2-3,NA,TGTGCCAGCAGTTCATGGCGGGATAGCACAGATACGCAGTATTTT,CASSSWRDSTDTQYF
NA,TRBV7-9,TRBJ2-7,TRBD1,TGTGCCAGCAGCTTACTGGACAGGCTAGGGAACTACGAGCAGTACTTC,CASSLLDRLGNYEQYF